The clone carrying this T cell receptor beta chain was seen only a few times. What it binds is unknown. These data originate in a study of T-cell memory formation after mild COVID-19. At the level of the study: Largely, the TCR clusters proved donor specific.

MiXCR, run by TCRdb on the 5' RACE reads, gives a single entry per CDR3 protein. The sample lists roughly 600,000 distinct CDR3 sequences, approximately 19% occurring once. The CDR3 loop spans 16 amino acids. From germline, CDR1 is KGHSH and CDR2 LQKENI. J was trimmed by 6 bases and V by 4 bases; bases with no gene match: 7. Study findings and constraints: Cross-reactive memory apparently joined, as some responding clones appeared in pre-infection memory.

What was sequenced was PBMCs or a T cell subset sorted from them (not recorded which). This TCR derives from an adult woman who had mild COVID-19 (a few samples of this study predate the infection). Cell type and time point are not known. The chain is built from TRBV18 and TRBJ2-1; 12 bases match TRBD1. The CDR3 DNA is TGTGCCAGCTCACAACAGGGACAGGGGGCTTTCAATGAGCAGTTCTTC. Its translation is CASSQQGQGAFNEQFF.